This entry is about one TCR beta chain. Methods used by the authors: Estimates of nucleated cell counts were drawn from the amplification of reference gene primers. Clones were sequenced by immunoSEQ multiplex PCR, and TCRdb holds only the in-frame ones, with some missing. Clonal size and the V and J genes are those of that table, whereas D and trimming came from the DNA. Counted here are roughly 64,000 clones, about 75% occurring once; the ten biggest clones make up 51%. The data derive from a study of blood T cell repertoires in COVID-19. Membership in each cohort depended on participant-reported clinical history. The sample taken for sequencing was PBMCs or T cells enriched from blood (not recorded which). The origin of this receptor is a woman between 55 and 75 years old who had been exposed to COVID-19.

The CDR3 here is CASSLGDRENTEAFF. Here the CDR3 DNA reads TGCGCCAGCAGCTTGGGTGACAGGGAGAACACTGAAGCTTTCTTT. This chain links TRBV5-1 with TRBJ1-1; TRBD1 matches at 7 bases. The trim removed 0 bases at V and 1 base at J, leaving 3 bases unmatched. Germline V lookup: CDR1 SGHRS, CDR2 YFSETQ. The CDR3 is made up of 15 amino acids.